Listed below are T cell receptor beta chains from one sample, sequenced in a study of shared clonotypes between healthy human individuals. TCRdb's table, derived via immunoSEQ multiplex PCR, lists solely in-frame clones and lacks some. Of over 1.5 million clones in the sample, around 98% were seen once. The sequenced material came from naive CD4+ T cells sorted from blood. These receptors were taken from a man aged 25 to 45 in good health. Both conserved end residues are part of each CDR3.

j_call: TRBJ2-1
v_call: TRBV27
cdr3_aa: CASSFLGNEQFF

j_call: TRBJ2-5
v_call: TRBV5-1
cdr3_aa: CASSRGQGGETQYF

j_call: TRBJ1-2
v_call: TRBV18
cdr3_aa: CASSANDRGLGYTF

j_call: TRBJ2-1
v_call: TRBV30
cdr3_aa: CAWRPKPGLGLNEQFF

j_call: TRBJ2-7
v_call: TRBV7-9
cdr3_aa: CASSSRTGYEQYF

j_call: TRBJ2-5
v_call: TRBV21-1
cdr3_aa: CASSMDTPQLQETQYF

j_call: TRBJ2-1
v_call: TRBV7-8
cdr3_aa: CASSLPRGQGHNEQFF

j_call: TRBJ2-5
v_call: TRBV28
cdr3_aa: CASSLGGRGWTQYF

j_call: TRBJ2-3
v_call: TRBV9
cdr3_aa: CASSVGGGDSYTQYF

j_call: TRBJ1-2
v_call: TRBV5-1
cdr3_aa: CASSLNRQGSYGYTF

j_call: TRBJ1-2
v_call: TRBV21-1
cdr3_aa: CARKIYYGYTF

j_call: TRBJ2-7
v_call: TRBV6-1
cdr3_aa: CASCFSSYEQYF

j_call: TRBJ1-1
v_call: TRBV9
cdr3_aa: CASRRDPDTEAFF

j_call: TRBJ2-7
v_call: TRBV14
cdr3_aa: CASSNQGTENLYEQYF

j_call: TRBJ1-5
v_call: TRBV19
cdr3_aa: CASSKDRGLGQPQHF

j_call: TRBJ1-5
v_call: TRBV10-3
cdr3_aa: CAISDEPYSNQPQHF

j_call: TRBJ1-1
v_call: TRBV20-1
cdr3_aa: CSASRGVGAFF

j_call: TRBJ2-3
v_call: TRBV18
cdr3_aa: CASSPGTTDTQYF

j_call: TRBJ2-2
v_call: TRBV10-3
cdr3_aa: CAISARDTGELFF

j_call: TRBJ2-1
v_call: TRBV29-1
cdr3_aa: CSVERGTSDYNEQFF

j_call: TRBJ2-1
v_call: TRBV2
cdr3_aa: CASSVQGAGNEQFF

j_call: TRBJ2-1
v_call: TRBV9
cdr3_aa: CASRRGQGFRNEQFF

j_call: TRBJ2-1
v_call: TRBV25-1
cdr3_aa: CASSGPGTPGDEQFF

j_call: TRBJ1-3
v_call: TRBV10-3
cdr3_aa: CAISEPARGLSGNTIYF

j_call: TRBJ2-2
v_call: TRBV19
cdr3_aa: CASSQQGIGELFF

j_call: TRBJ1-1
v_call: TRBV29-1
cdr3_aa: CSVSVTEAFF

j_call: TRBJ2-1
v_call: TRBV29-1
cdr3_aa: CSVLWTVYNEQFF

j_call: TRBJ2-1
v_call: TRBV5-1
cdr3_aa: CASSLSSSWVGNEQFF

j_call: TRBJ1-1
v_call: TRBV14
cdr3_aa: CASSQVEGRAFF

j_call: TRBJ2-3
v_call: TRBV9
cdr3_aa: CASTEAGTDTQYF

j_call: TRBJ1-2
v_call: TRBV28
cdr3_aa: CASSFLGDGYTF

j_call: TRBJ2-3
v_call: TRBV19
cdr3_aa: CANRQKAHTDTQYF

j_call: TRBJ2-5
v_call: TRBV11-2
cdr3_aa: CASSYSGSQETQYF

j_call: TRBJ2-2
v_call: TRBV7-9
cdr3_aa: CASSLVWQVNTGELFF

j_call: TRBJ1-5
v_call: TRBV7-2
cdr3_aa: CASSSTAFSNQPQHF

j_call: TRBJ1-5
v_call: TRBV19
cdr3_aa: CASSIFGGTTNQPQHF

j_call: TRBJ2-3
v_call: TRBV30
cdr3_aa: CAWSVLSGIADTQYF

j_call: TRBJ2-1
v_call: TRBV6-5
cdr3_aa: CASSYSLNEQFF

j_call: TRBJ1-2
v_call: TRBV15
cdr3_aa: CATSRNQRGRDGYTF

j_call: TRBJ1-2
v_call: TRBV28
cdr3_aa: CASSSGILRGGYTF

j_call: TRBJ2-7
v_call: TRBV27
cdr3_aa: CASSSLGREGYEQYF

j_call: TRBJ2-1
v_call: TRBV7-2
cdr3_aa: CASSLQGLASYNEQFF

j_call: TRBJ2-1
v_call: TRBV7-3
cdr3_aa: CASSLSRTGNEQFF

j_call: TRBJ1-5
v_call: TRBV10-3
cdr3_aa: CATRPLLNQPQHF

j_call: TRBJ2-3
v_call: TRBV5-1
cdr3_aa: CASSLGAGGGGDTQYF